This TCR beta chain was profiled in a study of untreated major depressive disorder. The junction had 2 bases not matched to a gene; V was cut back by 5 bases and J by 2 bases. CDR1 and CDR2 from the germline V gene are MNHNS and SASEGT. CDR3 length equals 13 residues. Every depressed patient was matched in pairs with a non-depressed control on sex, age, current smoking status and body mass index. The donors were all European-descended. Profiled with immunoSEQ multiplex PCR; TCRdb holds only in-frame clones, not every one. The table lists tens of thousands of clones, just under 90% of them singletons. The specimen sequenced was CD4+ T cells from PBMCs. The TCR was taken from a woman in her 40s in good health. This chain connects TRBV6-1 to TRBJ2-7, with 8 bases fitting TRBD2. In DNA, the CDR3 is TGTGCCAGCAGTCCTAGCGGGCCCTACGAGCAGTACTTC. This sequence encodes CASSPSGPYEQYF.